A single sample is the source of the 18 T cell receptor beta chains below, sequenced in a study of T cells in Graves' hyperthyroidism and ophthalmopathy. Amplification yielded TCR beta CDR3 regions, with RNA transcripts as the source. First-round RT-PCR with HTBI primers amplified the TCR CDR3 region. One entry per CDR3 protein results from TCRdb running MiXCR on the multiplex PCR reads. Of about 640,000 distinct CDR3 sequences listed, less than 25% were seen once; the top ten hold 30% to 40%. The specimen sequenced was blood. Receptor source: a man aged 25-45 years with Graves' ophthalmopathy.

The rearrangement joins TRBV25-1 to TRBJ2-2, with TRBD1 matching over 8 bases. The CDR3 has 15 amino acids. Germline V gene sequence: CDR1 MGHDK, CDR2 SYGVNS. With V trimmed by 4 bases and J by 1 base, 2 bases remained unmatched. The DNA for the CDR3 is TGTGCCAGCAGTGTGACAGGGGTGAACACCGGGGAGCTGTTTTTT. It specifies CASSVTGVNTGELFF.

This clonotype was found a few times. V is TRBV28 and J is TRBJ2-1; 8 bases are a match to TRBD2. CDR1 MDHEN and CDR2 SYDVKM come from the germline V gene. J lost 1 base, V lost 5 bases, and 7 bases had no gene match. The CDR3 runs 16 residues. In nucleotides, the CDR3 is TGTGCCAGCAGTCCTCTCGGGACTAGTTCCTACAATGAGCAGTTCTTC. This encodes CASSPLGTSSYNEQFF.

This clonotype was detected once. The chain combines TRBV6-5 with TRBJ1-1; TRBD1 might be the D (5 bases). This CDR3 comprises 14 residues. Germline CDR1 and CDR2: MNHEY and SVGAGI. V was shortened by 6 bases and J by 0 bases, with 11 bases between the two germline ends. CDR3 region: CASRYTGMNTEAFF. CDR3 DNA sequence: TGTGCCAGCAGGTATACAGGTATGAACACTGAAGCTTTCTTT.

This clonotype has ten or more counts. The genes are TRBV30 and TRBJ1-3; D gene unclear. The germline CDR1 and CDR2 sequences are GTSNPN and SVGIG (reference sequence). The CDR3 covers 14 residues. The V end lost 0 bases, the J end lost 0 bases, and 6 bases lay between the germline ends. The CDR3 nucleotides are TGTGCCTGGAGTGTGGGCGGCTCTGGAAACACCATATATTTT. This codes for CAWSVGGSGNTIYF.

This clonotype was recorded at least ten times. The V and J genes are TRBV28 and TRBJ1-2, with 7 bases matching TRBD1. The germline gives CDR1 MDHEN, CDR2 SYDVKM. The ends lost 6 bases at V and 3 bases at J; junction bases unmatched: 10. The CDR3 sequence is 15 residues long. In DNA form, the CDR3 reads TGTGCCAGCAGGGCAGACAGGGAGGTTTACTATGGCTACACCTTC. Protein sequence: CASRADREVYYGYTF.

This clonotype was counted at least ten times. The V and J genes are TRBV28 and TRBJ1-1; 7 bases are shared with TRBD1. V was clipped by 3 bases and J by 3 bases; unmatched bases: 4. The CDR3 is 14 amino acids. Looked up from germline, CDR1 is MDHEN and CDR2 is SYDVKM. The CDR3 sequence is CASSLGGGHTEAFF. The CDR3 DNA reads as TGTGCCAGCAGTTTGGGAGGGGGCCACACTGAAGCTTTCTTT.

The table lists this clonotype with many counts. This sequence joins TRBV5-1 and TRBJ2-7; 11 nucleotides agree with TRBD2. Germline V CDR1 and CDR2: SGHRS, YFSETQ. This CDR3 has 14 residues. Losses at the gene ends were 4 bases for V and 4 bases for J; bases not matched to a gene: 4. CDR3 in DNA: TGCGCCAGCAGCACTAGCGGGAGTACTTACGAGCAGTACTTC. Translation gives CASSTSGSTYEQYF.

The J gene is TRBJ1-6, the V gene TRBV9; no clear D gene. V lost 0 bases, J lost 10 bases, and 14 bases lay in between. This CDR3 has 15 amino acids. Germline V gene data show CDR1 as SGDLS and CDR2 as YYNGEE. The CDR3 sequence is CASSVGHGLRSPLHF. DNA of the CDR3: TGTGCCAGCAGCGTAGGTCACGGCCTCCGATCACCCCTCCACTTT.

This clonotype appeared a few times. The chain couples TRBV2 to TRBJ2-7; TRBD1 or TRBD2 may be the D gene (5 bases each). This CDR3 comprises 12 residues. Germline-derived CDR1 and CDR2 are SNHLY and FYNNEI. The V end lost 5 bases, the J end lost 3 bases, and 8 bases lay between the germline ends. In DNA form, the CDR3 reads TGTGCCAGCAGTCGGGACCACTACGAGCAGTACTTC. Translation: CASSRDHYEQYF. Drawing the rest from reference TRBV2 and TRBJ2-7, the complete variable domain is EPEVTQTPSHQVTQMGQEVILRCVPISNHLYFYWYRQILGQKVEFLVSFYNNEISEKSEIFDDQFSVERPDGSNFTLKIRSTKLEDSAMYFCASSRDHYEQYFGPGTRLTVT.

Comment on this clonotype: A much larger clone differs by one base, so this may be a read error. This rearrangement joins TRBV6-5 to TRBJ1-1; D ambiguous. Germline values: CDR1 MNHEY, CDR2 SVGAGI. This CDR3 comprises 15 residues. The CDR3 loop is CASSYSPQRNTGAFF. CDR3 DNA sequence: TGTGCCAGCAGTTACAGTCCACAAAGGAACACTGGAGCTTTCTTT.

J is TRBJ2-1 and V is TRBV24-1; the match to TRBD1 covers 8 bases. The V segment lost 3 bases and the J segment 3 bases; nucleotides outside the gene matches: 9. CDR1 is KGHDR, CDR2 SFDVKD, per germline. The CDR3 consists of 17 residues. CDR3 nucleotides: TGTGCCACCAGTGATCCCTTCGGCGGGACAGGCTACAATGAGCAGTTCTTC. Amino acids: CATSDPFGGTGYNEQFF.

The V call is TRBV20-1, the J call TRBJ1-4; no firm D call. Trimming took 4 bases from V and 1 from J, leaving 10 bases between them. Germline lookup yields CDR1 DFQATT and CDR2 SNEGSKA (reference sequence). CDR3 length: 14 amino acids. DNA of the CDR3: TGCAGTGCTAAGTTGAGGGAAACTAATGAAAAACTGTTTTTT. This gives the protein CSAKLRETNEKLFF.

In its sample, this clonotype was seen a few times. The gene calls are TRBV9 and TRBJ2-7; the match to TRBD1 covers 11 bases. In germline, CDR1 is SGDLS, CDR2 YYNGEE. CDR3 length: 15 residues. V shed 4 bases and J 4 bases; nucleotides not matched to a gene: 7. The CDR3 sequence: CASSPGQGAYYEQYF. Written as DNA, the CDR3 is TGTGCCAGCAGCCCTGGACAGGGGGCATATTACGAGCAGTACTTC.

This clonotype was picked up a small number of times. This chain links TRBV7-2 with TRBJ2-7; TRBD1 might be the D (5 bases). The CDR3 covers 15 residues. The germline CDR1 and CDR2 sequences are SGHTA and FQGNSA. V lost 4 bases and J lost 0, with 13 bases in between. CDR3 sequence reads: CASSSRASGSYEQYF. The CDR3, as DNA: TGTGCCAGCAGCTCCAGGGCATCCGGCTCCTACGAGCAGTACTTC.

This clonotype was detected a few times. This chain connects TRBV11-2 to TRBJ2-7, with 9 bases fitting TRBD2. The CDR3 has 14 residues. From germline, CDR1 is SGHAT and CDR2 FQNNGV. Trimming at V came to 5 bases and at J to 5 bases, leaving 7 bases not matched to a gene. The CDR3 sequence is CASSPREGFDEQYF. The CDR3 region has the DNA TGTGCCAGCAGCCCGCGGGAGGGATTTGACGAGCAGTACTTC.

The chain links TRBV5-1 to TRBJ2-1, with D possibly TRBD2 on 5 matching bases. The germline CDR1 and CDR2 sequences are SGHRS and YFSETQ. The CDR3 loop spans 12 amino acids. Trimming took 1 base from V and 15 from J, leaving 14 bases between them. This CDR3 is CASSLYPGEGFF. The CDR3 coding sequence is TGCGCCAGCAGCTTGTATCCAGGCGAGGGGTTCTTC. The full variable domain, rest sourced from reference TRBV5-1 and TRBJ2-1, is KAGVTQTPRYLIKTRGQQVTLSCSPISGHRSVSWYQQTPGQGLQFLFEYFSETQRNKGNFPGRFSGRQFSNSRSEMNVSTLELGDSALYLCASSLYPGEGFFGPGTRLTVL.

The chain uses TRBV30 and TRBJ2-1; 7 bases map to TRBD1. Germline CDR1 reads GTSNPN; CDR2 reads SVGIG (reference sequence). CDR3 size: 12 residues. The ends lost 8 bases at V and 9 bases at J; junction bases unmatched: 10. Here the CDR3 DNA reads TGTGCCAGGTCGAAAGGGGGCGTTGAGCAGTTCTTC. It translates to CARSKGGVEQFF.

This clonotype was observed a few times. The rearrangement links TRBV7-2 to TRBJ2-1; 10 bases agree with TRBD2. Germline lookup yields CDR1 SGHTA and CDR2 FQGNSA. There are 16 residues in the CDR3. V lost 6 bases to trimming and J lost 0 bases; unmatched junction nucleotides: 5. Here the CDR3 DNA reads TGTGCCAGCAGGGTGTCTAGCGGGAGCTCCTACAATGAGCAGTTCTTC. Protein sequence: CASRVSSGSSYNEQFF.